Detailed here is one T cell receptor (beta chain). Other DNA sequences of this sample code for an identical CDR3. V was shortened by 3 bases and J by 4 bases, with 9 bases between the two germline ends. The CDR3 totals 12 residues. Germline CDR1 GTSNPN, CDR2 SVGIG (reference sequence). The table came from immunoSEQ multiplex PCR; TCRdb's copy has only in-frame clones and leaves some out. The sample lists a few hundred thousand clones; about 86% were seen once. The sample originates from a study of blood T cell repertoires in COVID-19. Turning to the study itself: Whether acute or convalescent, the COVID-19 samples came from the United States, Italy and Spain.

V and J are TRBV30 and TRBJ1-1, with D possibly TRBD1 on 5 matching bases. The sample comprised PBMCs or T cells enriched from blood (not recorded which). The receptor was isolated from a woman in her 30s who had been exposed to COVID-19. CDR3 amino acids: CAWSPGGTEAFF. For the CDR3, the DNA is TGTGCCTGGAGCCCCGGGGGCACTGAAGCTTTCTTT.